One sample yielded the 27 T cell receptor beta chains listed below, sequenced in a study of blood T cell repertoires in COVID-19 (dated by TCRdb to about 2020). Library prep was done by the immunoSEQ multiplex PCR assay. In TCRdb, the immuneACCESS table is reduced to in-frame sequences with V and J assigned. These tables do not hold every clone; where another copy was compared, an unresolved V gene accounts for under half, and the others remain unexplained. Across this sample there are about 200,000 clones, with roughly 90% seen only once. The ten largest clones add up to around 8% of the sample. The sequencing sample was made of PBMCs or T cells enriched from blood (not recorded which). Every receptor here comes from a woman aged 18-29 years who had recovered from COVID-19.

The rearrangement links TRBV19 to TRBJ2-5; 8 nucleotides align to TRBD2. Germline-derived CDR1 and CDR2 are LNHDA and SQIVND (reference sequence). The CDR3 is 16 amino acids. Trimming removed 1 base from V and 4 bases from J; junction bases left unmatched: 8. The CDR3 reads CASSIVGTSLPETQYF. The CDR3 DNA reads TGTGCCAGTAGTATAGTGGGGACTAGTTTACCAGAGACCCAGTACTTC.

In DNA form, the CDR3 reads TGTGCCAGCAGCGGACAGACCTACAATGAGCAGTTCTTC. Encoded protein: CASSGQTYNEQFF. The rearrangement links TRBV12-3 or TRBV12-4 to TRBJ2-1; D is perhaps TRBD1 (6 bases). This CDR3 contains 13 residues. Trimming took off 6 bases at V and 2 bases at J, with 8 bases between the two ends.

The chain joins TRBV6-4 to TRBJ2-1, with 12 bases lining up with TRBD2. This CDR3 region has 15 residues. J was trimmed by 8 bases and V by 4 bases; bases with no gene match: 6. Germline V gene data show CDR1 as MRHNA and CDR2 as SNTAGT. CDR3 nucleotides: TGTGCCAGCAGTGCTAGCGGGGGGGCCGGTGATGAGCAGTTCTTC. Amino acid sequence: CASSASGGAGDEQFF.

This chain connects TRBV5-1 to TRBJ2-2, with D possibly TRBD1 on 6 matching bases. V was trimmed by 0 bases and J by 6 bases, leaving 12 bases between them. From germline, CDR1 is SGHRS and CDR2 YFSETQ. This CDR3 region has 15 residues. This CDR3 is CASSLARGVAGELFF. The CDR3 DNA reads as TGCGCCAGCAGCTTGGCCAGGGGAGTGGCCGGGGAGCTGTTTTTT. Together with reference TRBV5-1 and TRBJ2-2, the CDR3 gives the full variable domain: KAGVTQTPRYLIKTRGQQVTLSCSPISGHRSVSWYQQTPGQGLQFLFEYFSETQRNKGNFPGRFSGRQFSNSRSEMNVSTLELGDSALYLCASSLARGVAGELFFGEGSRLTVL.

The chain has TRBV13 and TRBJ2-7, with D maybe TRBD2 (8 bases). The V gene lost 5 bases and the J gene lost 3 bases, with 17 bases spanning the gap. Per germline, CDR1 PRHDT and CDR2 FYEKMQ (reference sequence). The CDR3 extends over 15 amino acids. In DNA, the CDR3 is TGTGCCAGCAGCGCGGGGGGACAGCGTCTCTACGAGCAGTACTTC. Protein sequence: CASSAGGQRLYEQYF.

This clone was counted once. This chain links TRBV6-6 with TRBJ2-1, with TRBD2 matching over 7 bases. V shed 2 bases, J shed 0 bases, and the junction held 4 bases outside the gene matches. Germline assignment: CDR1 MNHNY and CDR2 SVGAGI (reference sequence). This CDR3 region has 16 residues. The DNA of the CDR3 is TGTGCCAGCAGTTACGGGCGGACTAGCTCCTACAATGAGCAGTTCTTC. Amino acids: CASSYGRTSSYNEQFF.

This clone appeared once. The chain links TRBV28 to TRBJ1-6; TRBD1 matches 8 bases. This CDR3 has 14 residues. Losses at the gene ends were 5 bases for V and 9 bases for J; bases not matched to a gene: 6. Germline V gives CDR1 MDHEN, CDR2 SYDVKM. This CDR3 reads CASSGGQVGSPLHF. CDR3 nucleotides: TGTGCCAGCAGTGGGGGACAGGTGGGTTCACCCCTCCACTTT.

V usage is TRBV15 and J usage is TRBJ2-3, with a tentative D call TRBD2 (7 bases). CDR1 is LNHNV, CDR2 YYDKDF, per germline (reference sequence). V lost 2 bases to trimming and J lost 7 bases, with 22 bases between them. The CDR3 runs to 17 residues. The CDR3 loop is CATSRNPGGLPENTQYF. The CDR3 nucleotides read TGTGCCACCAGCAGAAACCCCGGGGGGCTACCGGAGAATACGCAGTATTTT.

The chain is built from TRBV18 and TRBJ1-1; 7 bases are shared with TRBD1. The J segment lost 1 base and the V segment lost 3 bases, leaving 2 bases of the junction unmatched. The germline CDR1 and CDR2 sequences are KGHSH and LQKENI. CDR3 length equals 14 residues. DNA for the CDR3: TGTGCCAGCTCACCTCGACAGGGGAACACTGAAGCTTTCTTT. This translates into CASSPRQGNTEAFF.

The chain uses TRBV27 and TRBJ2-4, with TRBD1 matching 8 bases. Germline lookup yields CDR1 MNHEY and CDR2 SMNVEV (reference sequence). The CDR3 spans 14 residues. Losses at the gene ends were 5 bases for V and 7 bases for J; bases not matched to a gene: 7. This CDR3 is CASSPSTGANIQYF. As DNA, the CDR3 is TGTGCCAGCAGTCCCTCGACAGGGGCTAACATTCAGTACTTC.

This clone showed up just once. The rearrangement links TRBV7-9 to TRBJ2-3; 9 positions agree with TRBD1. V lost 4 bases, J lost 1 base, and 3 bases stayed unmatched. This CDR3 contains 15 residues. CDR1 is SEHNR, CDR2 FQNEAQ, per germline (reference sequence). The CDR3 DNA follows: TGTGCCAGCAGCTGGACAGGGGTGGGCACAGATACGCAGTATTTT. It translates to CASSWTGVGTDTQYF.

This rearrangement joins TRBV5-1 to TRBJ1-3; D call uncertain. V gave up 4 bases and J gave up 0 bases, with 17 bases separating them. CDR3 length: 17 amino acids. Germline V lookup: CDR1 SGHRS, CDR2 YFSETQ. The CDR3 bases are TGCGCCAGCAGCGAGTACAATTTAGCCTCCTCTGGAAACACCATATATTTT. Translation: CASSEYNLASSGNTIYF. The full variable domain, its missing parts supplied by reference TRBV5-1 and TRBJ1-3, is KAGVTQTPRYLIKTRGQQVTLSCSPISGHRSVSWYQQTPGQGLQFLFEYFSETQRNKGNFPGRFSGRQFSNSRSEMNVSTLELGDSALYLCASSEYNLASSGNTIYFGEGSWLTVV.

The V gene is TRBV19, the J gene TRBJ2-6, with D unresolved. The CDR3 contains 17 residues. Trimming removed 6 bases at V and 0 bases at J, with 15 bases between. Germline V gene data show CDR1 as LNHDA and CDR2 as SQIVND (reference sequence). In DNA, the CDR3 is TGTGCCAGTAGAGAGCCAGGATCCCTCTCTGGGGCCAACGTCCTGACTTTC. Protein sequence: CASREPGSLSGANVLTF.

This chain uses TRBV5-1 with TRBJ1-3; D uncertain. The CDR3 runs 16 residues. V was shortened by 0 bases and J by 0 bases, with 10 bases between the two germline ends. CDR1 and CDR2 (germline): SGHRS, YFSETQ. DNA of the CDR3: TGCGCCAGCAGCTTGGCCGGTGAAAACTCTGGAAACACCATATATTTT. Translation gives CASSLAGENSGNTIYF.

This chain uses TRBV11-2 with TRBJ1-2, with D unclear. Per the germline V gene, CDR1 is SGHAT and CDR2 is FQNNGV. The germline V and J ends were trimmed by 0 bases and 4 bases, with 12 bases remaining between them. The CDR3 extends over 15 amino acids. The CDR3 spells CASSLDRVPFYGYTF. DNA of the CDR3: TGTGCCAGCAGCTTAGATCGAGTGCCCTTCTATGGCTACACCTTC.

As DNA, the CDR3 is TGTGCCAGCCGGGACAGGGAATGGAGCCGGTTCTTC. It specifies CASRDREWSRFF. J is TRBJ2-1 and V is TRBV6-5; 9 nucleotides align to TRBD1. With V trimmed by 8 bases and J by 15 bases, 11 bases remained unmatched. This CDR3 contains 12 residues. Germline V gene data show CDR1 as MNHEY and CDR2 as SVGAGI.

The chain joins TRBV27 to TRBJ1-5; the match to TRBD1 covers 12 bases. CDR3 length: 17 amino acids. The V gene end was trimmed by 4 bases and the J gene end by 0 bases; junction bases not matched to a gene: 4. Looked up from germline, CDR1 is MNHEY and CDR2 is SMNVEV (reference sequence). CDR3 amino acids: CASSSGTGGASNQPQHF. The CDR3 region has the DNA TGTGCCAGCAGTTCCGGGACAGGGGGCGCTAGCAATCAGCCCCAGCATTTT.

The chain recombines TRBV3-1 (or the pseudogene TRBV3-2) with TRBJ1-4, with 7 bases matching TRBD1. Trimming at V came to 5 bases and at J to 3 bases, leaving 3 bases not matched to a gene. CDR3 length equals 14 residues. CDR1 and CDR2 (germline): LGHDT, YNNKEL (reference sequence). CDR3 protein: CASSLDRSNEKLFF. CDR3 sequence (DNA): TGTGCCAGCAGCTTGGACAGGTCTAATGAAAAACTGTTTTTT.

Note on this clone: One junction end does not reproduce the germline sequence, and a read error may be involved. The rearrangement joins TRBV7-8 to TRBJ1-5, with D maybe TRBD1 (5 bases). Germline CDR1 and CDR2: SGHVS and FQNEAQ. This CDR3 has 14 residues. The CDR3: CASSFDSRNRPQHF. In nucleotides, the CDR3 is TGTGCCAGCAGCTTTGACAGTAGAAATCGGCCCCAGCATTTT.

The chain combines TRBV6-5 with TRBJ1-1, with TRBD1 matching over 7 bases. V shed 6 bases, J shed 7 bases, and the junction held 5 bases outside the gene matches. This CDR3 contains 12 residues. Germline CDR1 MNHEY, CDR2 SVGAGI. The CDR3 is CASSYRDSEAFF. The CDR3, as DNA: TGTGCCAGCAGCTATAGGGACAGTGAAGCTTTCTTT.

This chain uses TRBV2 with TRBJ1-6; 10 nucleotides match TRBD1. This CDR3 has 17 residues. Germline V lookup: CDR1 SNHLY, CDR2 FYNNEI. V lost 6 bases and J lost 7; bases outside the gene matches: 12. The DNA for the CDR3 is TGTGCCAGCAGGGAGGGGGACAGGGGTTCCCTCAATTCACCCCTCCACTTT. Residues: CASREGDRGSLNSPLHF.

V usage is TRBV4-1 and J usage is TRBJ2-1; 7 nucleotides line up with TRBD2. Germline values: CDR1 MGHRA, CDR2 YSYEKL. V lost 1 base and J lost 14; bases outside the gene matches: 8. The CDR3 consists of 13 residues. CDR3 coding DNA: TGCGCCAGCAGCCAAGGGGGGACGGGGGGTGAGTTCTTC. Protein sequence: CASSQGGTGGEFF.

The genes are TRBV10-1 and TRBJ2-3, with 11 bases aligning to TRBD1. The CDR3 runs 15 residues. Germline CDR1 WNHNN, CDR2 SYGVQD (reference sequence). V lost 5 bases, J lost 4 bases, and 5 bases stayed unmatched. CDR3 sequence (DNA): TGCGCCAGCAGTCCCGGGACAGGGGGTGCAGATACGCAGTATTTT. It specifies CASSPGTGGADTQYF.

This chain uses TRBV27 with TRBJ1-5; D may be TRBD1 (6 bases). V was cut by 2 bases and J by 7 bases, with 12 bases left in between. The CDR3 spans 14 residues. The germline V gene encodes CDR1 MNHEY and CDR2 SMNVEV (reference sequence). The CDR3 bases are TGTGCCAGCAGTTTAGCAGGGGATGGCCAGCCCCAGCATTTT. It codes for CASSLAGDGQPQHF.

V and J are TRBV4-2 and TRBJ2-5, with D possibly TRBD2 on 6 matching bases. Germline values: CDR1 LGHNA, CDR2 YNFKEQ. This CDR3 region has 15 residues. The V and J ends lost 3 bases and 5 bases respectively, with 16 bases between them. The CDR3 bases are TGTGCCAGCAGCCAGGGACTTCCAGGAAGGGAGACCCAGTACTTC. The encoded protein is CASSQGLPGRETQYF.

This chain joins TRBV5-5 and TRBJ1-1, with 8 nucleotides matching TRBD1. CDR3 length: 14 residues. V trimming: 1 base; J trimming: 4 bases; junction bases outside the gene matches: 3. The V gene's germline CDR1 is SGHKS and CDR2 YYEKEE (reference sequence). The CDR3: CASSLWTGRTEAFF. CDR3 coding DNA: TGTGCCAGCAGCTTGTGGACAGGGCGCACTGAAGCTTTCTTT.

The chain links TRBV28 to TRBJ2-1, with 7 nucleotides matching TRBD2. This CDR3 is built from 17 residues. V was clipped by 2 bases and J by 8 bases; unmatched bases: 15. Per the germline V gene, CDR1 is MDHEN and CDR2 is SYDVKM. The CDR3 nucleotides are TGTGCCAGCAGTTTACATTACCTTGGGGGGGGTTTCGATGAGCAGTTCTTC. It translates to CASSLHYLGGGFDEQFF.